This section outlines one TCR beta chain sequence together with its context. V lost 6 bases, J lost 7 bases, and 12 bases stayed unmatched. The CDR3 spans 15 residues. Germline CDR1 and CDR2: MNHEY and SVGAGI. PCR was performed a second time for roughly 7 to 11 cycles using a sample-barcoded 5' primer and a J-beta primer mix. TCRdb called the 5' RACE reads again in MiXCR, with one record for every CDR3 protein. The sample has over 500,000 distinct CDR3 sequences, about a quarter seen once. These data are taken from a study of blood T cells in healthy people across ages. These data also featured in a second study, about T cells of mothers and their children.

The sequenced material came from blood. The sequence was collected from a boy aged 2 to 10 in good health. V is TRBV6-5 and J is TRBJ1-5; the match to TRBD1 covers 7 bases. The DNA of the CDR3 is TGTGCCAGCAGGCCTAGCGACAGGGTAAGACAGCCCCAGCATTTT. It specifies CASRPSDRVRQPQHF.